One and the same sample provided the 22 T cell receptor beta chains below, sequenced in a study of cytomegalovirus exposure and HLA in healthy donors. PCR used 60 Vbeta primers and 13 Jbeta primers. The repertoire was sequenced with immunoSEQ multiplex PCR; TCRdb's copy has only in-frame clones and lacks some. The sample shows 210,000 or so clones, more than 75% of them seen only once. Sequences were obtained from PBMCs. The origin of the receptors is a girl under 10 years old in good health and CMV-seronegative.

The chain employs TRBV4-1 and TRBJ1-5, with TRBD1 as a possible D gene (6 bases). The germline V and J ends were trimmed by 0 bases and 6 bases, with 12 bases remaining between them. The CDR3 sequence is 15 residues long. Germline V gene data show CDR1 as MGHRA and CDR2 as YSYEKL. The CDR3 nucleotides are TGCGCCAGCAGCCAAGAAGGCCGGGGGGCTCAGCCCCAGCATTTT. Translating gives CASSQEGRGAQPQHF.

V and J are TRBV7-2 and TRBJ2-3; D gene ambiguous. The germline V gene encodes CDR1 SGHTA and CDR2 FQGNSA. V lost 5 bases and J 4 bases, leaving 10 bases between the germline ends. The CDR3 runs 13 residues. CDR3 DNA sequence: TGTGCCAGCAGCGAGATTTTCCCAGATACGCAGTATTTT. It translates to CASSEIFPDTQYF.

J is TRBJ2-7 and V is TRBV2, with TRBD1 matching over 8 bases. The CDR3 is 15 residues long. Looked up from germline, CDR1 is SNHLY and CDR2 is FYNNEI. J lost 6 bases, V lost 3 bases, and 10 bases had no gene match. CDR3: CASSEGGQGAGEQYF. CDR3 DNA: TGTGCCAGCAGTGAGGGCGGACAGGGTGCCGGCGAGCAGTACTTC.

This chain joins TRBV5-1 and TRBJ2-3; 11 bases line up with TRBD2. This CDR3 comprises 16 residues. V shed 1 base, J shed 3 bases, and the junction held 4 bases outside the gene matches. Germline values: CDR1 SGHRS, CDR2 YFSETQ. The CDR3 here is CASSLLTSGRTDTQYF. CDR3 DNA sequence: TGCGCCAGCAGCTTGCTTACTAGCGGGAGAACAGATACGCAGTATTTT.

To note about this clone: The junction does not match germline at one end; this may be a read error. J is TRBJ1-4 and V is TRBV6-1, with D maybe TRBD1 (6 bases). CDR1 is MNHNS and CDR2 is SASEGT in the germline V gene. The CDR3 is 14 residues long. The CDR3 loop reads CASSEGRQANLTPF. The CDR3 coding sequence is TGTGCCAGCAGTGAAGGAAGACAGGCCAATTTGACGCCTTTT.

This clone was seen a single time. This rearrangement joins TRBV5-1 to TRBJ1-6; 7 nucleotides line up with TRBD1. The length of the CDR3 is 16 residues. V lost 3 bases to trimming and J lost 10 bases; unmatched junction nucleotides: 13. Per the germline V gene, CDR1 is SGHRS and CDR2 is YFSETQ. Here the CDR3 DNA reads TGCGCCAGCAGCTCCCGGGACAGCTGGGCGGACTCACCCCTCCACTTT. Translated: CASSSRDSWADSPLHF.

This sequence joins TRBV7-6 and TRBJ2-7; 8 bases align to TRBD2. J was trimmed by 0 bases and V by 5 bases; bases with no gene match: 6. The germline CDR1 and CDR2 sequences are SGHVS and FNYEAQ. CDR3 length equals 15 residues. CDR3: CASSKIAGSSYEQYF. The CDR3 DNA reads as TGTGCCAGCAGCAAAATAGCGGGGAGCTCCTACGAGCAGTACTTC.

This chain links TRBV14 with TRBJ2-7; 7 positions agree with TRBD1. The V and J ends lost 5 bases and 2 bases, in that order; junction bases with no gene match: 9. This CDR3 has 15 residues. Germline V gene sequence: CDR1 SGHDN, CDR2 FVKESK. In nucleotides, the CDR3 is TGTGCCAGCAGCTTTCGACAGGGTGATCCCTACGAGCAGTACTTC. Translating gives CASSFRQGDPYEQYF.

To note about this clone: Additional DNA sequences in this sample encode the identical CDR3. This chain joins TRBV5-4 and TRBJ1-4; D may be TRBD1 (5 bases). V was pared by 2 bases and J by 1 base, with 6 bases between. Germline lookup yields CDR1 SGHNT and CDR2 YYREEE (reference sequence). The CDR3 is made up of 14 amino acids. Here the CDR3 reads CASSFGGTNEKLFF. In DNA, the CDR3 is TGTGCCAGCAGCTTCGGGGGAACTAATGAAAAACTGTTTTTT.

The chain uses TRBV4-2 and TRBJ1-4, with 9 bases fitting TRBD1. V lost 6 bases, J lost 8 bases, and 10 bases stayed unmatched. The germline CDR1 and CDR2 sequences are LGHNA and YNFKEQ. This CDR3 is built from 15 residues. The CDR3 loop reads CASRLYSGQGEKLFF. The CDR3, as DNA: TGTGCCAGCAGGCTTTACTCGGGACAGGGAGAAAAACTGTTTTTT.

The rearrangement uses TRBV4-1 and TRBJ2-7; TRBD2 matches 10 bases. CDR3 length equals 15 residues. J gave up 5 bases and V 1 base, and 5 bases lay outside the gene matches. Germline CDR1 and CDR2: MGHRA and YSYEKL. This CDR3 reads CASSQAPLAGDEQYF. The CDR3 nucleotides read TGCGCCAGCAGCCAAGCCCCGCTAGCGGGAGACGAGCAGTACTTC.

This clone turned up a few times. The CDR3 DNA sequence: TGTGCCAGCAGCTTGAGGGGGCACGAAAAACTGTTTTTT. Encoded protein: CASSLRGHEKLFF. V is TRBV5-6 and J is TRBJ1-4; 7 positions match TRBD1. The CDR3 spans 13 residues. Germline V gene lookup returns CDR1 SGHDT and CDR2 YYEEEE. V shed 1 base, J shed 8 bases, and the junction held 2 bases outside the gene matches. Variable domain in full (rest from reference TRBV5-6 and TRBJ1-4): DAGVTQSPTHLIKTRGQQVTLRCSPKSGHDTVSWYQQALGQGPQFIFQYYEEEERQRGNFPDRFSGHQFPNYSSELNVNALLLGDSALYLCASSLRGHEKLFFGSGTQLSVL.

The chain combines TRBV27 with TRBJ2-1; 8 positions agree with TRBD2. Germline V gene lookup returns CDR1 MNHEY and CDR2 SMNVEV (reference sequence). The ends lost 3 bases at V and 4 bases at J; junction bases unmatched: 2. This CDR3 comprises 14 residues. Here the CDR3 reads CASSFSGGYNEQFF. The CDR3 bases are TGTGCCAGCAGTTTCAGCGGGGGATACAATGAGCAGTTCTTC.

The chain carries TRBV4-1 and TRBJ2-4; 11 bases are shared with TRBD2. The V and J ends lost 0 bases and 0 bases, in that order; junction bases with no gene match: 10. Looked up from germline, CDR1 is MGHRA and CDR2 is YSYEKL. This CDR3 spans 20 amino acids. The CDR3 bases are TGCGCCAGCAGCCAAGATTTATTACTAGCGGGGGCCCTAGCCAAAAACATTCAGTACTTC. Amino acid sequence: CASSQDLLLAGALAKNIQYF.

The gene calls are TRBV2 and TRBJ1-5; D might be TRBD1 (5 bases). Trimming removed 6 bases from V and 2 bases from J, with 11 bases in between. The CDR3 loop spans 14 amino acids. Germline V gene data show CDR1 as SNHLY and CDR2 as FYNNEI. The CDR3 DNA is TGTGCCAGCAGGAGGGGAGGGGGCAATCAGCCCCAGCATTTT. Translated: CASRRGGGNQPQHF.

Here the CDR3 DNA reads TGTGCCAGCCTGGTGGTGGGTGAGGAGGCTAGCGGGTCTTACAATGAGCAGTTCTTC. Translated: CASLVVGEEASGSYNEQFF. The chain joins TRBV21-1 to TRBJ2-1; the tabulated D call, TRBD2, remains unverified against the DNA. TRBV21-1 is tagged as a pseudogene. This CDR3 is 19 amino acids long.

This chain connects TRBV7-3 to TRBJ1-1, with D possibly being TRBD1 (5 bases). V was cut by 0 bases and J by 0 bases, with 8 bases left in between. The CDR3 runs 15 residues. Germline V gene sequence: CDR1 SGHTA, CDR2 FQGTGA. The CDR3 bases are TGTGCCAGCAGCTTAACGGGACTCCTGAACACTGAAGCTTTCTTT. Its protein is CASSLTGLLNTEAFF.

The chain uses TRBV7-9 and TRBJ1-1, with a weak D call TRBD1 (6 bases). The germline V gene encodes CDR1 SEHNR and CDR2 FQNEAQ (reference sequence). The CDR3 is 13 residues long. The V end was cut by 4 bases, the J end by 8 bases, with 14 bases between. For the CDR3, the DNA is TGTGCCAGCAGCTCTACAGGGTGGGGAGAAGCTTTCTTT. Amino acids: CASSSTGWGEAFF.

The chain recombines TRBV10-1 with TRBJ1-2; D perhaps matches TRBD1 (5 bases). Trimming removed 2 bases at V and 4 bases at J, with 14 bases between. Germline-derived CDR1 and CDR2 are WNHNN and SYGVQD (reference sequence). CDR3 length: 15 residues. CDR3 coding DNA: TGCGCCAGCAGTGAGAAGAGACAGCTTCCCTATGGCTACACCTTC. Encoded protein: CASSEKRQLPYGYTF.

The chain employs TRBV2 and TRBJ2-5; 11 bases map to TRBD2. This CDR3 spans 15 amino acids. Per the germline V gene, CDR1 is SNHLY and CDR2 is FYNNEI. Germline trimming cut 2 bases from V and 4 bases from J; bases unmatched to any gene: 3. In nucleotides, the CDR3 is TGTGCCAGCAGTGAAATCGGGACTAGCGGAGAGACCCAGTACTTC. Translation: CASSEIGTSGETQYF.

The rearrangement joins TRBV19 to TRBJ2-3, with 9 positions matching TRBD2. Germline V gives CDR1 LNHDA, CDR2 SQIVND (reference sequence). V lost 7 bases and J lost 3; bases outside the gene matches: 11. CDR3 size: 16 residues. In nucleotides, the CDR3 is TGTGCCAGTACCCCGACAGCGGGAGGAGGAACAGATACGCAGTATTTT. This sequence encodes CASTPTAGGGTDTQYF.

With regard to this clone: An end of the junction does not agree with germline; a read error may underlie this. The V call is TRBV27, the J call TRBJ1-2; 7 nucleotides align to TRBD1. Germline V gives CDR1 MNHEY, CDR2 SMNVEV (reference sequence). The CDR3 covers 16 residues. The CDR3 coding sequence is TGTGCCAGCAGTATATCCCCACAGGGGCAGAACGATGGCTACACCTTC. Protein: CASSISPQGQNDGYTF.